The entry that follows covers one T cell receptor beta chain sequence. The data were obtained in a study of cytomegalovirus exposure and HLA in healthy donors. With V trimmed by 0 bases and J by 2 bases, 2 bases remained unmatched. Looked up from germline, CDR1 is SGHNT and CDR2 is YYREEE (reference sequence). This CDR3 is built from 16 residues. The study ran its PCR with 60 Vbeta and 13 Jbeta primers. Clones were read by immunoSEQ multiplex PCR, and TCRdb kept only the in-frame ones, dropping some. The profile covers about 74,000 clones, with around 70% appearing a single time and roughly 10% taken by the ten largest.

This chain connects TRBV5-4 to TRBJ2-6; TRBD1 agrees at 7 bases. The receptor comes from a woman between 40 and 50 years old in good health and CMV-seropositive. The sequencing input was PBMCs. The CDR3 loop is CASSLGTGAGANVLTF. In DNA form, the CDR3 reads TGTGCCAGCAGCTTGGGGACAGGTGCTGGGGCCAACGTCCTGACTTTC.